These T cell receptor beta chains were read from a single sample in a study of T-cell reconstitution after alpha-beta-depleted transplantation in children. Via MiXCR, TCRdb re-called the PCR reads, giving one row per CDR3 protein. The sample shows 450,000 to 600,000 distinct CDR3 sequences, about 10% of them seen only once. The sequences come from PBMCs, collected before TCRalphabeta/CD19-depleted stem cell transplant. The source is a child aged 2 to 10 with inherited bone marrow failure, due to receive a stem cell transplant. CDR3s leave out the opening cysteine and the closing phenylalanine or tryptophan. Fields, in order: CDR3 length, D gene, V gene, J gene, CDR3 protein. The D gene is left open where the match is weak.

11,-,TRBV12-3/TRBV12-4,TRBJ1-6,ASSDRNNSPLH
14,TRBD2,TRBV6-1,TRBJ2-5,ASSEALSTGGETQY
12,TRBD1,TRBV6-2/TRBV6-3,TRBJ1-2,ASGGQDSYGGYT
13,-,TRBV12-3/TRBV12-4,TRBJ2-7,ASSGKTGTPNEQY
14,-,TRBV7-8,TRBJ2-7,ASSFDRTESSYEQY
13,TRBD2,TRBV13,TRBJ2-1,ASSSGLADYNEQF
13,TRBD2,TRBV20-1,TRBJ2-1,SASARTSGMNEQF
12,-,TRBV4-1,TRBJ1-2,ASSQPQFYYGYT
11,-,TRBV10-3,TRBJ1-2,AISESEGNGYT
9,-,TRBV29-1,TRBJ2-1,SAPAYNEQF
16,TRBD2,TRBV6-1,TRBJ2-1,ASRPGLAGVRSYNEQF
13,-,TRBV28,TRBJ1-5,ASSFGRHSNQPQH
15,-,TRBV28,TRBJ2-1,ASSFPQLTISYNEQF
12,-,TRBV6-5,TRBJ1-5,ASSYSGSPSAQH
15,TRBD1,TRBV29-1,TRBJ2-1,SVFTTGGTGSYNEQF
13,TRBD2,TRBV28,TRBJ2-2,ASTLGGVRTGELF
13,-,TRBV3-1,TRBJ1-6,ASSQEHRVGSPLH
13,TRBD1,TRBV28,TRBJ2-1,ASRTFDRGGGEQF
13,TRBD1,TRBV6-1,TRBJ2-1,ASRPQGFRFYEQF
13,-,TRBV10-2,TRBJ2-1,ASRESGSSYNEQF
13,-,TRBV19,TRBJ1-1,ASTTGDRENTEAF
13,TRBD1,TRBV5-6,TRBJ2-7,ASSLGATGPYEQY
13,-,TRBV20-1,TRBJ2-7,SALTGMRIPYEQY